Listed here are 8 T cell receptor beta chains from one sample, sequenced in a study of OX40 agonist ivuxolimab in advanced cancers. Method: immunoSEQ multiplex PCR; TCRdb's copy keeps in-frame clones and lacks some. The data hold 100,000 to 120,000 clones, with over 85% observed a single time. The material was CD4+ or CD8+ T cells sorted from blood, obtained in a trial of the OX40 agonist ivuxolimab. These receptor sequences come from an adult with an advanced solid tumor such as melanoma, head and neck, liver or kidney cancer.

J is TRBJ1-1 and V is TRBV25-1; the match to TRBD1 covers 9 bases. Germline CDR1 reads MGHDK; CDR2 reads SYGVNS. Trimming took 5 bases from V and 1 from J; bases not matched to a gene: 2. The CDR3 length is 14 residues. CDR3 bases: TGTGCCAGCAGTTTGACAGGGGGGAACACTGAAGCTTTCTTT. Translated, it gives CASSLTGGNTEAFF.

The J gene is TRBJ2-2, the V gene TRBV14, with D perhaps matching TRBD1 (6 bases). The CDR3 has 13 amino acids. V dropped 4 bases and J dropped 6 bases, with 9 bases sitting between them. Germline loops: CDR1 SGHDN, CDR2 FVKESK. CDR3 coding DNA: TGTGCCAGCAGCCCAGGGGAAGCCGGGGAGCTGTTTTTT. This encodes CASSPGEAGELFF.

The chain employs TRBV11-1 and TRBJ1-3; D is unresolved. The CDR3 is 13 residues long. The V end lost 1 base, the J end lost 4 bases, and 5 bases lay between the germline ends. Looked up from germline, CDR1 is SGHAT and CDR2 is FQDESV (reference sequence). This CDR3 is CASSLDGGNTIYF. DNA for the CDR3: TGTGCCAGCAGCTTAGATGGCGGAAACACCATATATTTT.

This chain's CDR3 is CASSLGTQTKLQYF. CDR3 sequence (DNA): TGTGCCAGCTCCCTGGGGACCCAAACTAAGCTTCAGTACTTC. V usage is TRBV18 and J usage is TRBJ2-4; D tentatively reads TRBD1 or TRBD2 (5 bases each). Germline V gives CDR1 KGHSH, CDR2 LQKENI. The CDR3 is 14 amino acids. Trimming left V 6 bases short and J 11 bases short, with 20 bases between.

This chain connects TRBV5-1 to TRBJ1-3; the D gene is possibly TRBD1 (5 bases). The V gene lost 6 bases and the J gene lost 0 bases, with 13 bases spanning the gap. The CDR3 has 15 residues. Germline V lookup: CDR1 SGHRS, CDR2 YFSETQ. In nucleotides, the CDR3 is TGCGCCAGCAACGGGGACGGGGTCTCTGGAAACACCATATATTTT. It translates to CASNGDGVSGNTIYF.

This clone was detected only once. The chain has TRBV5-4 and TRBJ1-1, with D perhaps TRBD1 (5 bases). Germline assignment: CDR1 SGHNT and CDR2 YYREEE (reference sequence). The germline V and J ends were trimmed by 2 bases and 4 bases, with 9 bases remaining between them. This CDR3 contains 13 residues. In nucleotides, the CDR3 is TGTGCCAGCAGCTTTCCGGGGGGCACTGAAGCTTTCTTT. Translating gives CASSFPGGTEAFF.

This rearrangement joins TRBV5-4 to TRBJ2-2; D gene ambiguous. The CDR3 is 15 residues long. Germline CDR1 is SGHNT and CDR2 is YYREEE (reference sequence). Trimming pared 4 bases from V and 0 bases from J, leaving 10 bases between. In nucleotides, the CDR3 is TGTGCCAGCAGCCGCCCGACCACGAACACCGGGGAGCTGTTTTTT. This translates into CASSRPTTNTGELFF.

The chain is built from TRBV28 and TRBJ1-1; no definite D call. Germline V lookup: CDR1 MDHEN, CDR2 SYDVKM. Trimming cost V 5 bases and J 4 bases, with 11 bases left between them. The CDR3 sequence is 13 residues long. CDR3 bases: TGTGCCAGCAGTCCCCCGGGTTTCACTGAAGCTTTCTTT. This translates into CASSPPGFTEAFF.